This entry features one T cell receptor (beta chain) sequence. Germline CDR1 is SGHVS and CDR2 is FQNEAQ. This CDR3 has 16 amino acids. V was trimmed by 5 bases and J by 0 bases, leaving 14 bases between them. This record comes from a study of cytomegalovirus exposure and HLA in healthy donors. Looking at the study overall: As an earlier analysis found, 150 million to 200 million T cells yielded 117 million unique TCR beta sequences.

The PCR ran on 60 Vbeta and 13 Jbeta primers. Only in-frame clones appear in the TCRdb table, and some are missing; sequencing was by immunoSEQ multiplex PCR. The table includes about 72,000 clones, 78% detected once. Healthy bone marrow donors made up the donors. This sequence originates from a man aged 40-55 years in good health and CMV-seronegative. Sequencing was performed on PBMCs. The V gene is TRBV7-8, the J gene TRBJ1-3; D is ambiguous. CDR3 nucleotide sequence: TGTGCCAGCAGCGCCATCGGAGGGTACTCTGGAAACACCATATATTTT. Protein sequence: CASSAIGGYSGNTIYF.